This is a list of T cell receptor beta chains from one sample in a study of memory CD4+ T cells and cytomegalovirus serostatus. Sequencing was performed with immunoSEQ multiplex PCR; in TCRdb, only in-frame clones are kept and a portion is missing. The repertoire holds 25,000 to 30,000 clones, with over 70% as singletons. Sequences were obtained from memory CD4+ T cells from blood. These receptors came from an adult in good health and CMV-seronegative. CDR3s include the opening cysteine and the closing phenylalanine or tryptophan. Fields, in order: J gene, V gene, D gene, CDR3 protein. A D gene is named only where the DNA matches it firmly.

>TRBJ1-6|TRBV7-8|.
CASRLTRDIGSPLHF
>TRBJ2-7|TRBV7-6|TRBD1
CASSLGGQAAYEQYF
>TRBJ1-2|TRBV6-6|.
CASSFNQALGYTF
>TRBJ1-5|TRBV28|.
CASRLRQVLNQPQHF
>TRBJ2-1|TRBV7-8|TRBD2
CASTKTSAPEQFF
>TRBJ1-4|TRBV7-8|TRBD1
CASTTGSSNEKLFF
>TRBJ1-1|TRBV30|.
CAWSWAGMNTEAFF
>TRBJ1-6|TRBV30|.
CAWREVFNSPLHF
>TRBJ2-7|TRBV18|.
CASSPGGTSYEQYF
>TRBJ2-7|TRBV5-4|.
CASSFDRTTYEQYF
>TRBJ2-2|TRBV5-1|.
CASTAKVGANTGELFF
>TRBJ1-2|TRBV28|.
CASSLWEGGYTF
>TRBJ1-2|TRBV11-3|.
CASSLESAGGYTF
>TRBJ2-5|TRBV7-2|.
CASSFGAETQYF
>TRBJ1-1|TRBV7-8|.
CASSLGRNTEAFF
>TRBJ2-3|TRBV19|TRBD1
CASSIVGTGGSTDTQYF
>TRBJ1-1|TRBV14|TRBD1
CASSQSQQGKHTEAFF
>TRBJ1-2|TRBV2|TRBD1
CASSVGRGRSSNYGYTF
>TRBJ1-6|TRBV10-2|.
CASSDQTESSYNSPLHF
>TRBJ1-5|TRBV5-1|.
CASSQQGGNQPQHF
>TRBJ2-1|TRBV5-4|.
CASSSAGNEQFF
>TRBJ2-3|TRBV11-2|TRBD2
CASSLVSGGTDTQYF
>TRBJ2-5|TRBV27|.
CASSLMAGARETQYF
>TRBJ1-1|TRBV19|.
CASSLRTATFEAFF
>TRBJ2-6|TRBV7-2|.
CASSPHRASGANVLTF
>TRBJ1-4|TRBV6-6|.
CASSYSGEGGNEKLFF
>TRBJ1-2|TRBV7-2|.
CASSLRPRAGDRYGYTF
>TRBJ1-1|TRBV6-1|.
CASSDDRANTEAFF
>TRBJ1-6|TRBV28|.
CASRDSDKGLWSPLHF
>TRBJ2-3|TRBV10-3|.
CAISESSRVATDTQYF
>TRBJ2-7|TRBV19|.
CASSIVSGDTYEQYF
>TRBJ1-1|TRBV21-1|.
CASTPAAGTGPFLNTEAFF
>TRBJ2-3|TRBV6-5|TRBD2
CASSGTSGEDTQYF
>TRBJ1-2|TRBV19|TRBD1
CASSVTGGGGYTF